This T cell receptor beta chain was retrieved from a study of cytomegalovirus exposure and HLA in healthy donors. Study findings and constraints: Through in vitro validation, three CMV-associated chains were shown to be specific for CMV antigens. TCR clusters originating in the first cohort tended to co-occur in the 120 validation repertoires, according to a later analysis. The authors listed 150 to 200 TCR beta chains as cytomegalovirus-associated.

This clone was counted once. The target antigen is unknown. Clones were sequenced by immunoSEQ multiplex PCR, and TCRdb holds only the in-frame ones, with some missing. The sample consists of 100,000 to 150,000 clones, roughly nine tenths of them appearing once. Per the germline V gene, CDR1 is LNHDA and CDR2 is SQIVND (reference sequence). V was trimmed by 8 bases and J by 0 bases, leaving 14 bases between them. The length of the CDR3 is 14 residues. This chain joins TRBV19 and TRBJ2-7; perhaps TRBD1 as D (6 bases). The TCR sequence derives from a young woman in good health and CMV-seronegative. Material for sequencing was PBMCs. CDR3 in amino acids: CASVAAGDSYEQYF. As DNA, the CDR3 is TGTGCCAGTGTTGCGGCAGGGGACTCCTACGAGCAGTACTTC.